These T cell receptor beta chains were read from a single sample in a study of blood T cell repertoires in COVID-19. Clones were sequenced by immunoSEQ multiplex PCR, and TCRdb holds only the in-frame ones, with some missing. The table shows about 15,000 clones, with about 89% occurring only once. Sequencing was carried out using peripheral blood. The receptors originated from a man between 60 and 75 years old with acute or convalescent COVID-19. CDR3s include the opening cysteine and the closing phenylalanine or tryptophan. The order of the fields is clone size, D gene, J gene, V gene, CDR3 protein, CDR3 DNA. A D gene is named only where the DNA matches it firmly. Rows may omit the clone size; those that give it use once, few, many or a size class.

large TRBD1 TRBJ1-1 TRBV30 CAWIRQGGTEAFF TGTGCCTGGATCCGACAGGGGGGGACTGAAGCTTTCTTT
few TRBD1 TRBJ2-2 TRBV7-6 CASSLAAGQGAGELFF TGTGCCAGCAGCTTAGCGGCTGGACAGGGAGCCGGGGAGCTGTTTTTT
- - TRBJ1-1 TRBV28 CATTRVRAFF TGTGCCACGACGCGGGTTAGGGCTTTCTTT
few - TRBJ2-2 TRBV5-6 CASSLLGQANTGELFF TGTGCCAGCAGCTTGTTGGGGCAGGCGAACACCGGGGAGCTGTTTTTT
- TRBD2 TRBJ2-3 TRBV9 CASSAEGTSGISTDTQYF TGTGCCAGCAGCGCAGAGGGGACTAGCGGGATTAGCACAGATACGCAGTATTTT
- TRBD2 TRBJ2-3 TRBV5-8 CASSLEGLAGSTDTQYF TGTGCCAGCAGCTTGGAGGGGCTAGCGGGTAGCACAGATACGCAGTATTTT
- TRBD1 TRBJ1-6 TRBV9 CASRGQDNSPLHF TGTGCCAGCCGGGGACAGGATAATTCACCCCTCCACTTT
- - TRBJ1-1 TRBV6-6 CASILTSNTEAFF TGTGCCAGCATCCTGACATCGAACACTGAAGCTTTCTTT
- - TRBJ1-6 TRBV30 CAWSSTVKNSPLHF TGTGCCTGGAGTTCGACAGTAAAGAATTCACCCCTCCACTTT
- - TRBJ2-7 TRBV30 CAWGDFPGEQYF TGTGCCTGGGGGGACTTTCCTGGAGAGCAGTACTTC
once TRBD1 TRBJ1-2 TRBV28 CASSKTGQSYGYTF TGTGCCAGCAGTAAAACGGGACAGAGCTATGGCTACACCTTC
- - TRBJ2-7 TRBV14 CASSHQRRLGSDSYEQYF TGTGCCAGCAGCCATCAGAGGCGGTTGGGTTCCGACTCCTACGAGCAGTACTTC
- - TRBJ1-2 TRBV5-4 CASSLVGRTNYGYTF TGTGCCAGCAGCTTGGTGGGGCGTACTAACTATGGCTACACCTTC
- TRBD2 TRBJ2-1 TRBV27 CASSFGAGAEQFF TGTGCCAGCAGTTTTGGGGCGGGAGCTGAGCAGTTCTTC
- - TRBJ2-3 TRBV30 CAWSWAGAADTQYF TGTGCCTGGAGTTGGGCGGGGGCGGCAGATACGCAGTATTTT
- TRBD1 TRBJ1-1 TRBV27 CASSPDRDTEAFF TGTGCCAGCAGTCCGGACAGGGACACTGAAGCTTTCTTT
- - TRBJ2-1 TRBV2 CASKVAENEQFF TGTGCCAGCAAGGTAGCGGAGAATGAGCAGTTCTTC
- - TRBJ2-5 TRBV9 CASSVAGRTETQYF TGTGCCAGCAGCGTAGCGGGAAGGACAGAGACCCAGTACTTC
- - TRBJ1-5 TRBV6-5 CASTPRLGNQPQHF TGTGCCAGCACTCCTCGACTGGGTAATCAGCCCCAGCATTTT
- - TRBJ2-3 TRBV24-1 CATSDSQGPTDTQYF TGTGCCACCAGTGATTCACAGGGACCCACAGATACGCAGTATTTT
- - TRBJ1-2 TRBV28 CASRVGTPYGYTF TGTGCCAGCCGGGTTGGGACACCGTATGGCTACACCTTC
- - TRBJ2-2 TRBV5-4 CASSLADRRYTGELFF TGTGCCAGCAGCCTCGCCGACAGGCGTTACACCGGGGAGCTGTTTTTT